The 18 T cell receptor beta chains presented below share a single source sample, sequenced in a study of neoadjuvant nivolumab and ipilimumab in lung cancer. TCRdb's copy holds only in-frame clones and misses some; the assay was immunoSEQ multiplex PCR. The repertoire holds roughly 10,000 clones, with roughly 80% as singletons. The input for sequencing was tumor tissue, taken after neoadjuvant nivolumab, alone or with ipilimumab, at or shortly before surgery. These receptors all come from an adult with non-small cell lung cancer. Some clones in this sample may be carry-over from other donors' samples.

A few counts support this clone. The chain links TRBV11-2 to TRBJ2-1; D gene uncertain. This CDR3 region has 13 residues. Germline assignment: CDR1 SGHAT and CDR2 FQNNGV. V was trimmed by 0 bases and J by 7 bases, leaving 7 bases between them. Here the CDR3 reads CASSLEAANEQFF. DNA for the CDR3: TGTGCCAGCAGCTTAGAGGCGGCGAATGAGCAGTTCTTC.

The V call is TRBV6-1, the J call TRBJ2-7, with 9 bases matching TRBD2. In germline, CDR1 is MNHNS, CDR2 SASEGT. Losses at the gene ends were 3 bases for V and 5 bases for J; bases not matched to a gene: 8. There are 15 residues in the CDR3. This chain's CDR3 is CASSDLAGGPNEQYF. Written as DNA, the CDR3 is TGTGCCAGCAGTGATTTGGCGGGAGGGCCAAACGAGCAGTACTTC.

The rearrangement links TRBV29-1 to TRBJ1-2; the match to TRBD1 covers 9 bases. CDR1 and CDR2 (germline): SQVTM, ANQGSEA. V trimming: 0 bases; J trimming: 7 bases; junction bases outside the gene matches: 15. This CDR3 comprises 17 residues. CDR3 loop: CSVEDRPEQGAGSGYTF. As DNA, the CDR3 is TGCAGCGTTGAAGACCGTCCGGAACAGGGGGCAGGAAGTGGCTACACCTTC.

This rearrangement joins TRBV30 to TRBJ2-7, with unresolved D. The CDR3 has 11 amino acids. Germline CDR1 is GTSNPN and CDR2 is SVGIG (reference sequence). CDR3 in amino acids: CAVQAAYEQYF. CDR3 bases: TGTGCTGTCCAGGCGGCCTACGAGCAGTACTTC.

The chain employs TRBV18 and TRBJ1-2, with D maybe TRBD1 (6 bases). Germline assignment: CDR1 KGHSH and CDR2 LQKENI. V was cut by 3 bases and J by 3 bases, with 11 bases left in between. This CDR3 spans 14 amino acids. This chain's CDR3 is CASSPWGQDYGYTF. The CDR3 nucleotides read TGTGCCAGCTCACCGTGGGGGCAAGACTATGGCTACACCTTC.

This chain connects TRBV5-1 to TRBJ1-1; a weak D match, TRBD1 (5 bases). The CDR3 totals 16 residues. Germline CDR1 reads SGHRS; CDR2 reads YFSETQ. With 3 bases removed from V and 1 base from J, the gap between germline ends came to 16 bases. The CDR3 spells CASSSTLEGPNTEAFF. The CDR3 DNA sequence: TGCGCCAGCAGCTCGACCCTGGAGGGGCCGAACACTGAAGCTTTCTTT. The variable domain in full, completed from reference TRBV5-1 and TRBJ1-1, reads KAGVTQTPRYLIKTRGQQVTLSCSPISGHRSVSWYQQTPGQGLQFLFEYFSETQRNKGNFPGRFSGRQFSNSRSEMNVSTLELGDSALYLCASSSTLEGPNTEAFFGQGTRLTVV.

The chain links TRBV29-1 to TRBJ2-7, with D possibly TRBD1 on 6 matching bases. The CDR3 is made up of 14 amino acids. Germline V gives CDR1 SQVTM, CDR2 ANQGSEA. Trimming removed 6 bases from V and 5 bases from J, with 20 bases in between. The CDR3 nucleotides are TGCAGCGTGGTCCCGGGCTTTCAGGGGAACGAGCAGTACTTC. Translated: CSVVPGFQGNEQYF.

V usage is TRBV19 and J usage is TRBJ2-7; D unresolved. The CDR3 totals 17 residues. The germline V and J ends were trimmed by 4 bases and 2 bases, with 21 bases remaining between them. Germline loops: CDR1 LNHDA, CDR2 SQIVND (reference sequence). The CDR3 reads CASSTPSSQPWTYEQYF. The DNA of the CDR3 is TGTGCCAGTAGTACCCCCAGCAGCCAGCCATGGACCTACGAGCAGTACTTC.

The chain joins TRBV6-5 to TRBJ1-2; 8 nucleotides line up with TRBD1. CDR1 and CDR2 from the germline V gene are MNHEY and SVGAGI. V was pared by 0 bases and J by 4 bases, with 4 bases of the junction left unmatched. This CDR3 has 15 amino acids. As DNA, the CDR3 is TGTGCCAGCAGTTACTCCAGGGGGCGAGGCTATGGCTACACCTTC. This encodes CASSYSRGRGYGYTF.

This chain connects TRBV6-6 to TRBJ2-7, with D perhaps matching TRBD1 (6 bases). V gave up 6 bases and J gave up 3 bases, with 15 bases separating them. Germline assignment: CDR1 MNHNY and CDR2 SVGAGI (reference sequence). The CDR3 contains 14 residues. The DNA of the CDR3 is TGTGCCAGCAGCCCTCACCCGGACAGCTACGAGCAGTACTTC. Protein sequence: CASSPHPDSYEQYF.

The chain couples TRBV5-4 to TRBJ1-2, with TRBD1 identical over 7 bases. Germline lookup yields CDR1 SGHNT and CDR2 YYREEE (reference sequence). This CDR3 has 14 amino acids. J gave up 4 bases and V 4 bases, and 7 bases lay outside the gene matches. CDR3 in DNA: TGTGCCAGCAGCCTTGACAGGGTGGGCTATGGCTACACCTTC. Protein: CASSLDRVGYGYTF.

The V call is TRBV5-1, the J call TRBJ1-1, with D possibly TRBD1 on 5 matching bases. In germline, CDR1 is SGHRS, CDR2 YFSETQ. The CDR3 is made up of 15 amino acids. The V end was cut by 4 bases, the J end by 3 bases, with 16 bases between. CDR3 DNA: TGCGCCAGCAGCCCCAGGGCCCTCACGGACACTGAAGCTTTCTTT. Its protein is CASSPRALTDTEAFF.

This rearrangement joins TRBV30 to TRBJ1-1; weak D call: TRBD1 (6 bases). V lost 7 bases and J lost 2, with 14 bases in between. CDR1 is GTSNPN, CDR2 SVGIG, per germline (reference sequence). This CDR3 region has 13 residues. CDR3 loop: CAFSPGANTEAFF. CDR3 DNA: TGTGCCTTCTCCCCAGGGGCAAACACTGAAGCTTTCTTT.

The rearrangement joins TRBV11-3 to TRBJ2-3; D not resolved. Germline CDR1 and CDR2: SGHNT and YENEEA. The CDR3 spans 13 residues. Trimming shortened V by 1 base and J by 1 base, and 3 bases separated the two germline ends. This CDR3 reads CASSLAGTDTQYF. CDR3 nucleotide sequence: TGTGCCAGCAGCTTAGCGGGCACAGATACGCAGTATTTT.

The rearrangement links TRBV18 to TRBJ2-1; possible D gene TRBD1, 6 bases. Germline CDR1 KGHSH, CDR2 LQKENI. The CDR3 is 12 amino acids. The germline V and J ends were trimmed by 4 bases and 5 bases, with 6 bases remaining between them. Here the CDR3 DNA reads TGTGCCAGCTCACGGACAGACAATGAGCAGTTCTTC. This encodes CASSRTDNEQFF.

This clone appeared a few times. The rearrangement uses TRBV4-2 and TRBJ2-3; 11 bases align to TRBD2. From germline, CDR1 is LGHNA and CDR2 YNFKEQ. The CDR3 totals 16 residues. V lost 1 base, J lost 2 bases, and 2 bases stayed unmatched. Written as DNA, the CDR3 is TGTGCCAGCAGCCAAGCTAGCGGGAGGCCCACAGATACGCAGTATTTT. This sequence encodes CASSQASGRPTDTQYF.

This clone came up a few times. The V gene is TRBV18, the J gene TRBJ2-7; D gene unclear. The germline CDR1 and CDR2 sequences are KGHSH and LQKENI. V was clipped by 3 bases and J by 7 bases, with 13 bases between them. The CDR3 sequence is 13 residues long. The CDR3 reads CASSPEPKMEQYF. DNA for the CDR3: TGTGCCAGCTCACCCGAGCCTAAGATGGAGCAGTACTTC.

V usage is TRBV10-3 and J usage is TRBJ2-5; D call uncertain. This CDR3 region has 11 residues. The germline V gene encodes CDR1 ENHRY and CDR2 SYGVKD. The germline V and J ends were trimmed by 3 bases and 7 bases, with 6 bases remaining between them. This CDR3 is CAISDAWTQYF. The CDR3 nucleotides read TGTGCCATCAGTGATGCCTGGACCCAGTACTTC.